This is a list of T cell receptor beta chains from one sample in a study of blood T cell repertoires in COVID-19. Measured with immunoSEQ multiplex PCR; TCRdb has only the in-frame clones, and not every one. The sample contains roughly 240,000 clones, 83% of which appear only once. Sequenced sample: peripheral blood. The receptors originated from a man between 60 and 75 years old who had recovered from COVID-19. Both conserved end residues are part of each CDR3. The D gene is left open where the match is weak. Rows may omit the clone size; those that give it use once, few, many or a size class.

v_call	j_call	d_call	clone_size	cdr3_nt	cdr3_aa
TRBV4-1	TRBJ1-5	TRBD1	.	TGCGCCAGCAGCCAAGATGGGACAGGGAATAGCAATCAGCCCCAGCATTTT	CASSQDGTGNSNQPQHF
TRBV18	TRBJ1-3	.	.	TGTGCCAGCTCTGACTTCGGAAGAGGAAGTGGAAACACCATATATTTT	CASSDFGRGSGNTIYF
TRBV7-2	TRBJ2-3	TRBD2	once	TGTGCCAGCAGCTGGGGAGGGGAAGATACGCAGTATTTT	CASSWGGEDTQYF
TRBV7-2	TRBJ1-2	TRBD1	.	TGTGCCAGCAGCTTACCGGGACAGCGGTTGAGGAATGGCTACACCTTC	CASSLPGQRLRNGYTF
TRBV28	TRBJ1-1	.	.	TGTGCCAGCAGTTTAGGGGGAGGGGGAACTGAAGCTTTCTTT	CASSLGGGGTEAFF
TRBV7-2	TRBJ2-1	TRBD1	.	TGTGCCAGCAGCGCTAGGGACAGGGCATTGGGCAATGAGCAGTTCTTC	CASSARDRALGNEQFF
TRBV14	TRBJ1-3	.	.	TGTGCCAGCAGCCAAAAATCCGCCGGGAGTGGAAACACCATATATTTT	CASSQKSAGSGNTIYF
TRBV7-6	TRBJ2-2	TRBD1	.	TGTGCCAGCAGCCCCAGACAGGGCGGCACCGGGGAGCTGTTTTTT	CASSPRQGGTGELFF
TRBV18	TRBJ1-3	TRBD1	.	TGTGCCAGCTCAGCTACAGGGGGCACTGGAAACACCATATATTTT	CASSATGGTGNTIYF
TRBV4-1	TRBJ2-5	TRBD1	once	TGCGCCAGCAGCCAAGAGCCAGGGGGCTGGGAGACCCAGTACTTC	CASSQEPGGWETQYF
TRBV7-8	TRBJ1-5	.	.	TGTGCCAGCAGCTCAGGGAGGGAGGTTAGCAATCAGCCCCAGCATTTT	CASSSGREVSNQPQHF
TRBV6-4	TRBJ2-7	.	.	TGTGCCAGCATTGCGTTGGTGGTCGCGAGGTTCGGCGAGCAGTACTTC	CASIALVVARFGEQYF
TRBV5-5	TRBJ2-7	.	.	TGTGCCAGCAGCTTGGTAGGCGGGCGACTATCCTACGAGCAGTACTTC	CASSLVGGRLSYEQYF
TRBV5-6	TRBJ1-5	TRBD1	few	TGTGCCAGCAGCTTTTGGGACAGGGTAGCTCAGCCCCAGCATTTT	CASSFWDRVAQPQHF
TRBV7-7	TRBJ2-5	TRBD2	.	TGTGCTAGCAGTAAGCGGCCTAGCGGGGGGGAAGAGACCCAGTACTTC	CASSKRPSGGEETQYF
TRBV28	TRBJ2-3	.	.	TGTGCCAGCAGCCTCCCCCGGCGGCAAGGCCTCCCCAATTTT	CASSLPRRQGLPNF
TRBV7-9	TRBJ1-2	TRBD1	.	TGTGCCAGCAGCCAAGACAGGGCTCGTGGCTACACCTTC	CASSQDRARGYTF
TRBV9	TRBJ1-5	.	.	TGTGCCAGCAGTCGCTCAGCGAATAGCAATCAGCCCCAGCATTTT	CASSRSANSNQPQHF
TRBV5-1	TRBJ1-1	.	.	TGCGCCAGCAATGTAGGGAGGGGTGACACTGAAGCTTTCTTT	CASNVGRGDTEAFF
TRBV18	TRBJ1-3	.	.	TGTGCCAGCTCACCAGGGCAGATTCGCTCTGGAAACACCATATATTTT	CASSPGQIRSGNTIYF
TRBV10-2	TRBJ1-4	TRBD1	few	TGCGCCAGCAGTGCAAGGGGGCGAGGGAGTGAAAAACTGTTTTTT	CASSARGRGSEKLFF
TRBV4-1	TRBJ1-5	TRBD1	.	TGCGCCAGCAGCCATCCCTCGGGACAGTTCAATCAGCCCCAGCATTTT	CASSHPSGQFNQPQHF
TRBV28	TRBJ1-2	TRBD1	.	TGTGCCAGCAAGAATAGACAGGGGCCCTATGGCTACACCTTC	CASKNRQGPYGYTF
TRBV6-1	TRBJ1-5	TRBD1	.	TGTGCCAGCAGTGAGGGACAGGTGTACCAGCCCCAGCATTTT	CASSEGQVYQPQHF
TRBV19	TRBJ2-3	.	.	TGTGCCAGCGGAAATATAGCCGAGAAGAAAGGTACGCAGTATTTT	CASGNIAEKKGTQYF
TRBV11-1	TRBJ2-2	.	.	TGTGCCAGCAGCTTAGAGGAGGTAACCGGGGAGCTGTTTTTT	CASSLEEVTGELFF
TRBV30	TRBJ1-2	TRBD1	.	TGTGCCTGGAGTACGACAGGGGTGGGATACACCTTC	CAWSTTGVGYTF
TRBV7-2	TRBJ2-1	.	.	TGTGCCAGCAGCTCTGCGGGTGACTTACGGTACTACAATGAGCAGTTCTTC	CASSSAGDLRYYNEQFF
TRBV3-1/TRBV3-2	TRBJ2-2	.	once	TGTGCCAGCAGCTTGGGACAAACAACTACCGGGGAGCTGTTTTTT	CASSLGQTTTGELFF
TRBV5-1	TRBJ2-1	TRBD1	.	TGCGCCAGCAGCTCGGGGCCGGGACAGGGGGCCAATGAGCAGTTCTTC	CASSSGPGQGANEQFF
TRBV5-1	TRBJ2-1	TRBD2	.	TGCGCCAGCAGCCCCCCGAAATTGGGACTAGCAGACTACAATGAGCAGTTCTTC	CASSPPKLGLADYNEQFF
TRBV7-9	TRBJ1-1	.	.	TGTGCCAGCAGCTTAGTGAGAGACACTGAAGCTTTCTTT	CASSLVRDTEAFF
TRBV5-3	TRBJ2-3	TRBD1	.	TGTGCCAGAAGCTTGAAATTAGACAGGGTGGATACGCAGTATTTT	CARSLKLDRVDTQYF
TRBV4-2	TRBJ1-3	.	few	TGTGCCAGCAGCCAAGTCTGGGGGGCTGGAAACACCATATATTTT	CASSQVWGAGNTIYF
TRBV11-2	TRBJ2-1	TRBD1	few	TGTGCCAGCAGGTCCCAGGGGGCTTCCTACAATGAGCAGTTCTTC	CASRSQGASYNEQFF
TRBV19	TRBJ2-3	TRBD1	.	TGTGCCAGTAGTAAACCAACAGGGGGCACAGATACGCAGTATTTT	CASSKPTGGTDTQYF
TRBV6-5	TRBJ1-2	.	.	TGTGCCAGCAGGGCTCCAGAAGCTAACTATGGCTACACCTTC	CASRAPEANYGYTF
TRBV30	TRBJ1-3	TRBD1	.	TGTGCCTGGGGGACAGGGGGCTCTGGAAACACCATATATTTT	CAWGTGGSGNTIYF
TRBV5-4	TRBJ1-6	.	.	TGTGCCAGCAGCACGGAGGGGCGCCAGAATTCACCCCTCCACTTT	CASSTEGRQNSPLHF
TRBV5-5	TRBJ1-4	.	.	TGTGCCAGCACTCTGTATGGGGCCCTGGGGGAAAAACTGTTTTTT	CASTLYGALGEKLFF
TRBV18	TRBJ1-3	TRBD1	few	TGTGCCAGCTCACCAGGGGACAGAATCTCTGGAAACACCATATATTTT	CASSPGDRISGNTIYF
TRBV6-6	TRBJ1-4	.	.	TGTGCCAGCAGATCGGCAACTAATGAAAAACTGTTTTTT	CASRSATNEKLFF
TRBV10-2	TRBJ1-6	.	.	TGCGCCAGCAGCGAGAACAGGGATTCACCCCTCCACTTT	CASSENRDSPLHF
TRBV30	TRBJ1-6	TRBD1	.	TGTGCCTGGAGAGCCGGACAGGGGGTCACCTATAATTCACCCCTCCACTTT	CAWRAGQGVTYNSPLHF
TRBV6-1	TRBJ2-7	TRBD1	.	TGTGCCAGCAGTGAAGCCGTAGAAACCGGGACAGGGCCCCCTGGGGAGCAGTACTTC	CASSEAVETGTGPPGEQYF
TRBV10-3	TRBJ1-1	TRBD1	.	TGTGCCATCAGGATCGAGGGGGGACAGGGTTACACTGAAGCTTTCTTT	CAIRIEGGQGYTEAFF
TRBV30	TRBJ2-1	.	.	TGTGCCTGGTGTCGCGGAAGCTCCTACAATGAGCAGTTCTTC	CAWCRGSSYNEQFF
TRBV30	TRBJ2-1	TRBD1	.	TGTGCCTGGAGACCTAACCGAAATAGCAGGACAGGGGGCGAGCAGTTCTTC	CAWRPNRNSRTGGEQFF
TRBV19	TRBJ2-7	TRBD1	.	TGTGCCAGTAGTCTAGTTATCAGGGGGCCACACTTC	CASSLVIRGPHF
TRBV19	TRBJ2-1	.	.	TGTGCCAGTAGTGTTGGGGGCCAGCGGGAATACTACAATGAGCAGTTCTTC	CASSVGGQREYYNEQFF